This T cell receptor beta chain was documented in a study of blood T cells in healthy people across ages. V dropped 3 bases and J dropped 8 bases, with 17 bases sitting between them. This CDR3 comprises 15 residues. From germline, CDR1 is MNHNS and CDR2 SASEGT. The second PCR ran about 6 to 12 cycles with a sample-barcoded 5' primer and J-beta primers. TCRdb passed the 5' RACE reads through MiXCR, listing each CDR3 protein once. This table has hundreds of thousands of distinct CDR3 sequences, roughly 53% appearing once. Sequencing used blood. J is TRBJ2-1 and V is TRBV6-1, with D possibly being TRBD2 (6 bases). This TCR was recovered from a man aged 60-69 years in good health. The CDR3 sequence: CASSDPGTGVYEQFF. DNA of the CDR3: TGTGCCAGCAGTGACCCCGGGACGGGAGTCTATGAGCAGTTCTTC.